The 2 T cell receptor beta chains listed next were all sequenced from one sample in a study of blood T cell repertoires in COVID-19. TCRdb's table, derived via immunoSEQ multiplex PCR, lists solely in-frame clones and lacks some. Of approximately 290,000 clones detected, approximately 85% appear once; the ten largest clones hold 0.87%. The specimen was peripheral blood. The origin of the receptors is a human donor with COVID-19, enrolled during active disease. The donor label of this sample is uncertain.

The gene calls are TRBV19 and TRBJ1-5, with D maybe TRBD1 (5 bases). This CDR3 is 16 amino acids long. Germline V CDR1 and CDR2: LNHDA, SQIVND (reference sequence). Trimming removed 1 base from V and 0 bases from J, with 10 bases in between. The CDR3 coding sequence is TGTGCCAGTAGTATAGGGGGCGGAAATAGCAATCAGCCCCAGCATTTT. Translated: CASSIGGGNSNQPQHF.

This clone was observed a single time. The V and J genes are TRBV9 and TRBJ1-4; 7 nucleotides align to TRBD1. Looked up from germline, CDR1 is SGDLS and CDR2 is YYNGEE. The length of the CDR3 is 15 residues. V lost 4 bases to trimming and J lost 7 bases; unmatched junction nucleotides: 10. CDR3 DNA: TGTGCCAGCAGCTCAGAAAGGGGGCTAGGTGAAAAACTGTTTTTT. It codes for CASSSERGLGEKLFF.